This T cell receptor (beta chain) comes out of a study of CD8+CD57+ T cells in acquired aplastic anemia. General observations from the study: Patients and healthy controls showed no significant CD8+ Simpson's diversity difference. About 30 shared CD8+ CDR3s appeared highly expressed within patients' immunodominant clones.

The template for TCR beta VDJ and CDR3 sequence profiling was genomic DNA. MiXCR was run by TCRdb on the reads, yielding one entry per CDR3 protein. The sample contains 200,000 to 250,000 distinct CDR3 sequences, about 60% of which appear only once. Points on this clonotype: Its specificity is not known. Because the CDR3 is missing its conserved closing phenylalanine or tryptophan, this is likely a read error. It is unclear where the CDR3 begins or ends on the DNA, so no DNA is shown, and the CDR3 is as TCRdb lists it.

Previously, flow cytometry had revealed CD8+CD57+ cell expansion in the patients chosen for sequencing. Among the patients, all had severe acquired aplastic anemia. Patients had undergone no therapy by the time their blood was sampled. Germline V CDR1 and CDR2: SQVTM, ANQGSEA. The CDR3 is 9 amino acids long, termini counted. The rearrangement links TRBV29-1 to TRBJ2-2; the listed D gene, TRBD1, was not tested against the DNA. Sequencing used sorted CD4+, CD8+, or CD8+CD57+ T cells (not recorded which) from PBMCs. This TCR was sampled from a human donor with aplastic anemia. The CDR3 is CSVDSGGMI.